The 25 T cell receptor beta chains reported below all come from one sample, sequenced in a study of shared clonotypes between healthy human individuals. Positively selected for CCR7, the CD45RO-negative cells used as naive CD8 cells excluded terminally differentiated effector memory CD45RA+ cells. Data came from immunoSEQ multiplex PCR; TCRdb stores just in-frame clones and leaves some out. The sample includes some 2,000,000 clones, around 96% of them seen just once. The sequencing input was naive CD8+ T cells sorted from blood. Receptors were obtained from a man between 18 and 29 years old in good health.

The chain combines TRBV7-9 with TRBJ2-1, with 14 bases aligning to TRBD2. This CDR3 contains 16 residues. The trim removed 2 bases at V and 5 bases at J, leaving 2 bases unmatched. Germline V gene data show CDR1 as SEHNR and CDR2 as FQNEAQ (reference sequence). The CDR3 DNA reads TGTGCCAGCAGCTTATTGGGACTAGCGGGGGACAATGAGCAGTTCTTC. It codes for CASSLLGLAGDNEQFF.

A few counts support this clone. This sequence joins TRBV7-9 and TRBJ1-5; TRBD1 agrees at 9 bases. Germline loops: CDR1 SEHNR, CDR2 FQNEAQ (reference sequence). The CDR3 has 14 residues. V dropped 4 bases and J dropped 5; count of bases not matched to a gene: 3. The CDR3, as DNA: TGTGCCAGCAGCTGGGACAGGGTGGATCAGCCCCAGCATTTT. This encodes CASSWDRVDQPQHF.

V usage is TRBV9 and J usage is TRBJ2-7; 8 positions match TRBD2. The length of the CDR3 is 15 residues. The V gene end was trimmed by 0 bases and the J gene end by 6 bases; junction bases not matched to a gene: 8. Germline loops: CDR1 SGDLS, CDR2 YYNGEE. CDR3 nucleotide sequence: TGTGCCAGCAGCGTAGTAGGAGCGGGGGCTGGCGAGCAGTACTTC. This gives the protein CASSVVGAGAGEQYF.

The chain recombines TRBV28 with TRBJ2-3; D unresolved. Germline V gene lookup returns CDR1 MDHEN and CDR2 SYDVKM. The V gene lost 2 bases and the J gene lost 3 bases, with 6 bases spanning the gap. The length of the CDR3 is 13 residues. Here the CDR3 DNA reads TGTGCCAGCAGTTTAGCGGAAACAGATACGCAGTATTTT. This codes for CASSLAETDTQYF.

The V and J genes are TRBV6-9 and TRBJ2-5, with TRBD1 matching 7 bases. V shed 2 bases, J shed 3 bases, and the junction held 6 bases outside the gene matches. This CDR3 has 15 amino acids. Germline CDR1 MNHGY, CDR2 SVAAGI. The CDR3 bases are TGTGCCAGCAGTTATCTAGGGGGCCGGGAAGAGACCCAGTACTTC. It specifies CASSYLGGREETQYF.

The chain employs TRBV19 and TRBJ1-5; no firm D call. Trimming removed 6 bases at V and 1 base at J, with 10 bases between. This CDR3 region has 14 residues. Per the germline V gene, CDR1 is LNHDA and CDR2 is SQIVND (reference sequence). Written as DNA, the CDR3 is TGTGCCAGTAGGCACAGTATGAGCAATCAGCCCCAGCATTTT. Protein sequence: CASRHSMSNQPQHF.

This clone was picked up one time. This chain connects TRBV7-2 to TRBJ1-1; TRBD1 is a possible D gene (5 bases). Between the trimmed V and J ends, which lost 5 bases and 0 bases, there was a span of 13 bases. Germline V gene lookup returns CDR1 SGHTA and CDR2 FQGNSA. This CDR3 is built from 15 residues. In DNA, the CDR3 is TGTGCCAGCAGCCCGATAGGGGCCCTGAACACTGAAGCTTTCTTT. Its translation is CASSPIGALNTEAFF.

Comments on this clone: Other DNA variants within this sample encode the same CDR3. The chain uses TRBV13 and TRBJ2-1, with D possibly TRBD1 on 6 matching bases. The CDR3 contains 15 residues. Germline V gives CDR1 PRHDT, CDR2 FYEKMQ (reference sequence). The V end lost 4 bases, the J end lost 0 bases, and 10 bases lay between the germline ends. DNA for the CDR3: TGTGCCAGCAGCTCAGGGGCGAGCTCCTACAATGAGCAGTTCTTC. It translates to CASSSGASSYNEQFF.

V gene TRBV29-1 combines with J gene TRBJ2-7, with 10 bases identical to TRBD1. The CDR3 spans 14 residues. Germline assignment: CDR1 SQVTM and CDR2 ANQGSEA. Trimming cost V 6 bases and J 3 bases; bases outside gene matches: 8. The DNA for the CDR3 is TGCAGCGTAGCCGGACAGGGGGGAAACTACGAGCAGTACTTC. Translated: CSVAGQGGNYEQYF.

A single count supports this clone. Different DNA sequences within this sample yield the same CDR3. V and J are TRBV6-5 and TRBJ2-5; D call uncertain. V was trimmed by 0 bases and J by 1 base, leaving 6 bases between them. The CDR3 runs to 14 residues. Germline assignment: CDR1 MNHEY and CDR2 SVGAGI. This CDR3 is CASSYSGIQETQYF. The CDR3 bases are TGTGCCAGCAGTTACTCGGGTATCCAAGAGACCCAGTACTTC.

As concerns this clone: In the same sample, other DNA sequences code for this CDR3. The chain has TRBV11-2 and TRBJ2-7; no clear D gene. Per germline, CDR1 SGHAT and CDR2 FQNNGV. V dropped 2 bases and J dropped 1 base, with 6 bases sitting between them. The CDR3 contains 13 residues. The CDR3 here is CASSLSGSYEQYF. CDR3 nucleotide sequence: TGTGCCAGCAGCTTATCAGGTTCCTACGAGCAGTACTTC.

The rearrangement links TRBV2 to TRBJ1-2; D remains ambiguous. Germline loops: CDR1 SNHLY, CDR2 FYNNEI. Trimming stripped 1 base from V and 4 bases from J, with 10 bases between. This CDR3 spans 14 amino acids. Written as DNA, the CDR3 is TGTGCCAGCAGTGAAGGTCTCAGGAGCTATGGCTACACCTTC. Protein sequence: CASSEGLRSYGYTF. Full variable domain (outside the CDR3, taken from reference TRBV2 and TRBJ1-2): EPEVTQTPSHQVTQMGQEVILRCVPISNHLYFYWYRQILGQKVEFLVSFYNNEISEKSEIFDDQFSVERPDGSNFTLKIRSTKLEDSAMYFCASSEGLRSYGYTFGSGTRLTVV.

This rearrangement joins TRBV9 to TRBJ2-7; no clear D. CDR1 SGDLS and CDR2 YYNGEE come from the germline V gene. This CDR3 contains 13 residues. The V end was cut by 3 bases, the J end by 3 bases, with 10 bases between. CDR3 protein: CASSGHDGYEQYF. CDR3 DNA sequence: TGTGCCAGCAGCGGACACGACGGCTACGAGCAGTACTTC.

Concerning this clone: Other nucleotide sequences in the sample specify the same CDR3. This chain links TRBV4-3 with TRBJ2-1, with TRBD2 matching 7 bases. CDR3 length equals 13 residues. J lost 5 bases, V lost 4 bases, and 2 bases had no gene match. Germline V gene sequence: CDR1 LGHNA, CDR2 YSLEER. CDR3 region: CASSPGLDNEQFF. CDR3 sequence (DNA): TGCGCCAGCAGCCCTGGACTAGACAATGAGCAGTTCTTC.

The chain combines TRBV13 with TRBJ2-3; D gene ambiguous. Germline-derived CDR1 and CDR2 are PRHDT and FYEKMQ (reference sequence). Trimming took 1 base from V and 4 from J, leaving 15 bases between them. The CDR3 spans 16 residues. CDR3 sequence (DNA): TGTGCCAGCAGCTTAGAGGGTACTCAGCCGGCAGATACGCAGTATTTT. Its protein product is CASSLEGTQPADTQYF. Full variable domain (rest looked up from reference TRBV13 and TRBJ2-3): AAGVIQSPRHLIKEKRETATLKCYPIPRHDTVYWYQQGPGQDPQFLISFYEKMQSDKGSIPDRFSAQQFSDYHSELNMSSLELGDSALYFCASSLEGTQPADTQYFGPGTRLTVL.

The chain links TRBV11-3 to TRBJ1-6; 8 bases are a match to TRBD1. Losses at the gene ends were 5 bases for V and 5 bases for J; bases not matched to a gene: 8. The CDR3 has 16 residues. CDR1 is SGHNT, CDR2 YENEEA, per germline. The DNA of the CDR3 is TGTGCCAGCAGCACCCTGGACAGGGAAAATAATTCACCCCTCCACTTT. This encodes CASSTLDRENNSPLHF.

This clone has just one count. The rearrangement uses TRBV6-5 and TRBJ1-4; 10 bases map to TRBD1. The CDR3 runs to 14 residues. J gave up 7 bases and V 6 bases, and 5 bases lay outside the gene matches. Germline V gives CDR1 MNHEY, CDR2 SVGAGI. This CDR3 reads CASRRQGAGEKLFF. The CDR3 DNA reads TGTGCCAGCAGACGACAGGGGGCGGGTGAAAAACTGTTTTTT.

V and J are TRBV2 and TRBJ1-4; D unresolved. Germline assignment: CDR1 SNHLY and CDR2 FYNNEI. Trimming pared 2 bases from V and 2 bases from J, leaving 12 bases between. The CDR3 loop spans 16 amino acids. CDR3 protein: CASSESGGSTNEKLFF. In nucleotides, the CDR3 is TGTGCCAGCAGTGAAAGCGGAGGGAGCACTAATGAAAAACTGTTTTTT.

The chain has TRBV4-3 and TRBJ2-7; TRBD2 aligns across 12 bases. The germline CDR1 and CDR2 sequences are LGHNA and YSLEER. This CDR3 is 16 amino acids long. The V segment lost 0 bases and the J segment 4 bases; nucleotides outside the gene matches: 4. CDR3 residues: CASSQDAGLAGYEQYF. The CDR3 DNA follows: TGCGCCAGCAGCCAAGATGCAGGACTAGCGGGATACGAGCAGTACTTC.

This rearrangement joins TRBV7-9 to TRBJ1-3, with a tentative D call TRBD1 (6 bases). Trimming removed 5 bases from V and 3 bases from J, with 8 bases in between. CDR3 size: 13 residues. Per germline, CDR1 SEHNR and CDR2 FQNEAQ (reference sequence). The CDR3 bases are TGTGCCAGCAGCCCAGGGGTTGGAAACACCATATATTTT. Amino acid sequence: CASSPGVGNTIYF.

The chain links TRBV2 to TRBJ2-5; 11 nucleotides align to TRBD2. The germline gives CDR1 SNHLY, CDR2 FYNNEI. This CDR3 comprises 17 residues. V was clipped by 8 bases and J by 2 bases; unmatched bases: 13. The CDR3 loop reads CASRSATSGGVQETQYF. CDR3 sequence (DNA): TGTGCCAGCCGTTCTGCTACTAGCGGGGGAGTTCAAGAGACCCAGTACTTC.

The chain uses TRBV7-9 and TRBJ2-7, with D tentatively TRBD1 or TRBD2 (5 bases each). V dropped 7 bases and J dropped 3 bases, with 13 bases sitting between them. This CDR3 has 13 amino acids. Germline values: CDR1 SEHNR, CDR2 FQNEAQ (reference sequence). The CDR3 DNA sequence: TGTGCCAGCATAAAATCAGGGAGCTACGAGCAGTACTTC. Protein product: CASIKSGSYEQYF.

The chain couples TRBV10-3 to TRBJ2-3, with D uncertain. Trimming took 0 bases from V and 1 from J, leaving 8 bases between them. Germline CDR1 and CDR2: ENHRY and SYGVKD. The CDR3 loop spans 15 amino acids. The CDR3 spells CAISESLDRTDTQYF. The CDR3, as DNA: TGTGCCATCAGTGAGTCGCTAGACCGCACAGATACGCAGTATTTT.

The J gene is TRBJ2-7, the V gene TRBV6-5; no clear D gene. Trimming left V 5 bases short and J 12 bases short, with 14 bases between. The CDR3 covers 11 residues. The germline CDR1 and CDR2 sequences are MNHEY and SVGAGI. CDR3 protein: CASSPPISPYF. CDR3 coding DNA: TGTGCCAGCAGTCCCCCCATTAGTCCGTACTTC.

The chain has TRBV7-8 and TRBJ2-7; D unresolved. This CDR3 spans 14 amino acids. V was trimmed by 3 bases and J by 2 bases, leaving 11 bases between them. Germline V gene data show CDR1 as SGHVS and CDR2 as FQNEAQ. The CDR3 sequence is CASSFHNIPYEQYF. In DNA, the CDR3 is TGTGCCAGCAGCTTCCACAATATTCCCTACGAGCAGTACTTC.